This T cell receptor (beta chain) is drawn from a study of T cells in localized non-small cell lung cancer. Repertoires were generated with immunoSEQ multiplex PCR, while TCRdb's copy carries only in-frame clones and drops some. The sample has about 41,000 clones; almost 90% are singletons. Study results and limitations: Adjacent lung held a median approximately 50 of the top 100 tumor clones. Elevated blood T cell density was associated with longer overall survival. Adjacent uninvolved lung tissue had the highest T cell clonality, exceeding tumor.

The CDR3 length is 16 residues. The junction had 9 bases not matched to a gene; V was cut back by 2 bases and J by 5 bases. Germline CDR1 LNHDA, CDR2 SQIVND (reference sequence). Notes on this clone: Antigen: not known.

This chain links TRBV19 with TRBJ2-7, with 10 bases matching TRBD2. This TCR was recovered from a female donor at least 60 years old with stage I squamous cell lung carcinoma. Material: peripheral blood, obtained before any cancer treatment. The CDR3 nucleotides are TGTGCCAGTAGTATACCCACCAGCGGGAGGGCCCACGAGCAGTACTTC. Protein: CASSIPTSGRAHEQYF.